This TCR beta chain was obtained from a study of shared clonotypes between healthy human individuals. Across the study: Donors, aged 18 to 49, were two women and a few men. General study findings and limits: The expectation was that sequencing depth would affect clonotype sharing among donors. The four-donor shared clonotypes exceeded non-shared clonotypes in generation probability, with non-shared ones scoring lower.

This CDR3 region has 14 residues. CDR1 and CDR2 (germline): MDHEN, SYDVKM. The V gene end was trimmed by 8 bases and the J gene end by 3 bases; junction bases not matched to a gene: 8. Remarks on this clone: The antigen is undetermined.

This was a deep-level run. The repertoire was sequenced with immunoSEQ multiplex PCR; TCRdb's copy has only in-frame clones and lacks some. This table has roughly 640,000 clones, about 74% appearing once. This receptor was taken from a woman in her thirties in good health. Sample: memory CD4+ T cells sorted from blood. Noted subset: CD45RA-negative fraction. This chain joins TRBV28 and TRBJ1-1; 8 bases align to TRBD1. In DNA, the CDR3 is TGTGCCAGCGGTTCAGGGGGCGCAGACACTGAAGCTTTCTTT. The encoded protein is CASGSGGADTEAFF.